This T cell receptor (beta chain) was recovered during a study of response to subunit inactivated influenza vaccine. Whole-study findings and limits: The study's authors posited that every seasonal influenza vaccination enlists few new T cells.

This clonotype was recorded a few times. Antigen specificity is unknown. TCRdb re-called the RT-PCR reads through MiXCR, storing one row per CDR3 protein. The sample lists approximately 500,000 distinct CDR3 sequences, around 13% occurring once. The V and J ends lost 0 bases and 0 bases, in that order; junction bases with no gene match: 2. Germline V gene lookup returns CDR1 SEHNR and CDR2 FQNEAQ (reference sequence). CDR3 size: 16 residues. This TCR derives from a middle-aged man who received an inactivated influenza vaccine. This specimen consisted of PBMCs from blood, obtained 45 days after vaccination. This chain links TRBV7-9 with TRBJ2-3; 8 bases align to TRBD2. CDR3 bases: TGTGCCAGCAGCTTAGCGTCTAGCGGGAGCACAGATACGCAGTATTTT. Residues: CASSLASSGSTDTQYF. Full variable domain (rest looked up from reference TRBV7-9 and TRBJ2-3): DTGVSQNPRHKITKRGQNVTFRCDPISEHNRLYWYRQTLGQGPEFLTYFQNEAQLEKSRLLSDRFSAERPKGSFSTLEIQRTEQGDSAMYLCASSLASSGSTDTQYFGPGTRLTVL.